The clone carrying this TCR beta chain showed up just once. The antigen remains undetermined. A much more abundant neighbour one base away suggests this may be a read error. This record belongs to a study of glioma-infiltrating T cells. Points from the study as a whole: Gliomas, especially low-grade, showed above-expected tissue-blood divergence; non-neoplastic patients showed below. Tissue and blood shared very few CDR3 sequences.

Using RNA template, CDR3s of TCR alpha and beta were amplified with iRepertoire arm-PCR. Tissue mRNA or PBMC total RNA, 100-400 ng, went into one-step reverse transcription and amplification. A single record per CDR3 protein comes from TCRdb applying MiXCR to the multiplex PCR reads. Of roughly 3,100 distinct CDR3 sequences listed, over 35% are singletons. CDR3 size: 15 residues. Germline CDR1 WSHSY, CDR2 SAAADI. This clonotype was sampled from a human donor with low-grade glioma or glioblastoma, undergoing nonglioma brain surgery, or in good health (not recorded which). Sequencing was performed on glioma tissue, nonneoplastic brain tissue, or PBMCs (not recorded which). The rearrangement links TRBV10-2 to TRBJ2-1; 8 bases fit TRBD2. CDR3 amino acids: CASRDSGTTYNEKFF. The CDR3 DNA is TGCGCCAGCAGGGATAGCGGGACAACCTACAATGAGAAGTTCTTC.